The 25 T cell receptor beta chains below come from one sample, sequenced in a study of molecular identifiers for immune sequencing clone quantification (dated by TCRdb to about 2018). Libraries were prepared through PCR. The listed sequencing device is NextSeq 500. Using fastp trimming at Q25 and MiXCR clonotype assembly, TCRdb reanalyzed the public sequencing data and kept in-frame beta chains. CDR3 protein sequences are deduplicated, and each keeps its most common genes and DNA. The sample table holds 97,000 or so distinct CDR3 sequences, of which about 35% were seen once. About 9.7% of the sample goes to the ten largest clones. The sequencing sample was made of naive CD8+ T cells from blood, with Jurkat cell RNA spiked in. Reading the label with the study, this specimen's cell subset or site is: FACS-sorted CD8+CD4-CCR7+CD45RA+ naive T cells. The receptors come from a human donor in good health. Some libraries in this study had Jurkat cell RNA spiked in.

This clonotype was picked up a small number of times. The chain joins TRBV6-5 to TRBJ2-7; D may be TRBD1 (6 bases). V gave up 6 bases and J gave up 2 bases, with 11 bases separating them. This CDR3 is 13 amino acids long. Germline-derived CDR1 and CDR2 are MNHEY and SVGAGI. CDR3 sequence (DNA): TGTGCCAGCAGCCAAGAGGGGGCCTACGAGCAGTACTTC. This gives the protein CASSQEGAYEQYF.

In this sample, this clonotype turned up many times. As DNA, the CDR3 is TGCAGCGTTGTTAAGTCTACCGGGGAGCTGTTTTTT. The encoded protein is CSVVKSTGELFF. The chain has TRBV29-1 and TRBJ2-2, with D unresolved. This CDR3 is built from 12 residues. Germline CDR1 reads SQVTM; CDR2 reads ANQGSEA. V was clipped by 4 bases and J by 5 bases, with 8 bases between them.

This chain uses TRBV6-2 or TRBV6-3 with TRBJ2-3; D is unresolved. The CDR3 loop spans 11 amino acids. Germline CDR1 is MNHEY and CDR2 is SVGEGT. V was trimmed by 7 bases and J by 7 bases, leaving 9 bases between them. This CDR3 reads CASTVGYTQYF. The CDR3 nucleotides read TGTGCCAGCACGGTCGGCTATACGCAGTATTTT.

The table lists this clonotype with many counts. This sequence joins TRBV5-1 and TRBJ2-7; D call uncertain. V dropped 1 base and J dropped 1 base, with 18 bases sitting between them. In germline, CDR1 is SGHRS, CDR2 YFSETQ. The CDR3 runs 17 residues. The CDR3 protein is CASSLTGPDDGSYEQYF. The CDR3 region has the DNA TGCGCCAGCAGCTTGACCGGGCCCGACGACGGATCCTACGAGCAGTACTTC.

In its sample, this clonotype was seen a few times. The chain combines TRBV7-2 with TRBJ1-5; D is uncertain. Trimming removed 1 base from V and 5 bases from J, with 9 bases in between. From germline, CDR1 is SGHTA and CDR2 FQGNSA. This CDR3 comprises 14 residues. CDR3 sequence: CASSLGYRHQPQHF. The DNA of the CDR3 is TGTGCCAGCAGCTTAGGTTACCGTCATCAGCCCCAGCATTTT. Based on the CDR3 plus reference TRBV7-2 and TRBJ1-5, the full variable domain is GAGVSQSPSNKVTEKGKDVELRCDPISGHTALYWYRQSLGQGLEFLIYFQGNSAPDKSGLPSDRFSAERTGGSVSTLTIQRTQQEDSAVYLCASSLGYRHQPQHFGDGTRLSIL.

The CDR3 region has the DNA TGTGCCAGCAGGGGGCCCGGGACAGGGGCTTATGGCTACACCTTC. This gives the protein CASRGPGTGAYGYTF. J is TRBJ1-2 and V is TRBV2; 10 bases are a match to TRBD1. Germline CDR1 and CDR2: SNHLY and FYNNEI. CDR3 length: 15 residues. With 6 bases clipped from V and 5 bases from J, the junction kept 9 bases outside the gene matches.

This clonotype was observed a handful of times. This sequence joins TRBV5-8 and TRBJ2-7, with 10 bases lining up with TRBD1. Germline CDR1 is SGHTS and CDR2 is YDEGEE. The length of the CDR3 is 17 residues. The V gene end was trimmed by 2 bases and the J gene end by 0 bases; junction bases not matched to a gene: 8. The DNA of the CDR3 is TGTGCCAGCAGCTTCGCGGGACAGGGGCGTCACTCCTACGAGCAGTACTTC. Translated, it gives CASSFAGQGRHSYEQYF.

This clonotype has ten or more counts. The chain has TRBV28 and TRBJ2-4, with D hard to call. CDR1 and CDR2 (germline): MDHEN, SYDVKM. The CDR3 covers 13 residues. Trimming left V 6 bases short and J 5 bases short, with 11 bases between. Here the CDR3 DNA reads TGTGCCAGCAGGCTCCCGGTAGAAAACATTCAGTACTTC. This codes for CASRLPVENIQYF.

This clonotype was recorded only once. The rearrangement uses TRBV12-3 or TRBV12-4 and TRBJ2-1; no reliable D call. The V end lost 6 bases, the J end lost 3 bases, and 15 bases lay between the germline ends. This CDR3 has 15 residues. The CDR3 sequence: CASSMDPTGYNEQFF. As DNA, the CDR3 is TGTGCCAGCAGCATGGACCCGACGGGCTACAATGAGCAGTTCTTC.

A word on this clonotype: Germline is not matched at one junction end, which may reflect a read error. This chain links TRBV5-3 with TRBJ2-1; TRBD2 matches 7 bases. TRBV5-3 has ORF status, its function being uncertain. CDR3 length equals 14 residues. CDR3 DNA sequence: TGTGCCAGCAGCCCCGGGGCGGGAGCATCTGAGCAGATCTTC. It yields the protein CASSPGAGASEQIF.

This rearrangement joins TRBV14 to TRBJ1-2, with D hard to call. This CDR3 comprises 13 residues. V was trimmed by 2 bases and J by 2 bases, leaving 6 bases between them. Germline V gene lookup returns CDR1 SGHDN and CDR2 FVKESK. CDR3 sequence: CASSQQANYGYTF. The CDR3 nucleotides read TGTGCCAGCAGCCAACAGGCGAACTATGGCTACACCTTC.

Concerning this clonotype itself: One end of the junction is discordant with germline, which a read error may explain. This rearrangement joins TRBV28 to TRBJ2-7; D perhaps matches TRBD1 (6 bases). The CDR3 totals 12 residues. Germline V CDR1 and CDR2: MDHEN, SYDVKM. The CDR3 DNA sequence: TGTGTCAGCAGCCTCAGGGGTCGCGAGCAGTACTTC. Protein sequence: CVSSLRGREQYF.

This clonotype was detected many times. The CDR3 region has the DNA TGTGCCAGCAGCTTTCCCCCAACTCCGACAGATCTAGCCAAAAACATTCAGTACTTC. Translated, it gives CASSFPPTPTDLAKNIQYF. This rearrangement joins TRBV7-9 to TRBJ2-4, with D possibly matching TRBD1 (5 bases). Between the trimmed V and J ends, which lost 3 bases and 0 bases, there was a span of 21 bases. Germline V gene sequence: CDR1 SEHNR, CDR2 FQNEAQ (reference sequence). The CDR3 consists of 19 residues. The complete variable domain, with remaining parts taken from reference TRBV7-9 and TRBJ2-4, reads DTGVSQNPRHKITKRGQNVTFRCDPISEHNRLYWYRQTLGQGPEFLTYFQNEAQLEKSRLLSDRFSAERPKGSFSTLEIQRTEQGDSAMYLCASSFPPTPTDLAKNIQYFGAGTRLSVL.

The chain links TRBV15 to TRBJ2-3; D not certain. CDR3 length: 16 residues. From germline, CDR1 is LNHNV and CDR2 YYDKDF (reference sequence). Between the trimmed V and J ends, which lost 4 bases and 1 base, there was a span of 15 bases. The CDR3 here is CATSNGIEDGTDTQYF. The CDR3, as DNA: TGTGCCACCAGCAATGGAATAGAAGACGGCACAGATACGCAGTATTTT.

This clonotype was detected a few times. This sequence joins TRBV11-2 and TRBJ2-1, with 7 bases lining up with TRBD2. Germline loops: CDR1 SGHAT, CDR2 FQNNGV. This CDR3 is built from 15 residues. J was trimmed by 3 bases and V by 4 bases; bases with no gene match: 6. The CDR3 bases are TGTGCCAGCAGCTCACCAGCGGGGTACTACAATGAGCAGTTCTTC. Translated, it gives CASSSPAGYYNEQFF. Supplemented by reference TRBV11-2 and TRBJ2-1, the full variable domain reads EAGVAQSPRYKIIEKRQSVAFWCNPISGHATLYWYQQILGQGPKLLIQFQNNGVVDDSQLPKDRFSAERLKGVDSTLKIQPAKLEDSAVYLCASSSPAGYYNEQFFGPGTRLTVL.

The chain couples TRBV12-3 or TRBV12-4 to TRBJ2-5; 7 bases line up with TRBD2. The CDR3 is 14 amino acids. The V segment lost 6 bases and the J segment 4 bases; nucleotides outside the gene matches: 8. The CDR3 DNA follows: TGTGCCAGCAGCTGGGGGAGGGTTACAGAGACCCAGTACTTC. This encodes CASSWGRVTETQYF.

J is TRBJ2-3 and V is TRBV28; unclear D gene. Germline V gene lookup returns CDR1 MDHEN and CDR2 SYDVKM. The CDR3 spans 11 residues. Trimming left V 6 bases short and J 2 bases short, with 3 bases between. The DNA of the CDR3 is TGTGCCAGCAGAGACACAGATACGCAGTATTTT. Its translation: CASRDTDTQYF. Looking up the rest from reference TRBV28 and TRBJ2-3 gives the full variable domain: DVKVTQSSRYLVKRTGEKVFLECVQDMDHENMFWYRQDPGLGLRLIYFSYDVKMKEKGDIPEGYSVSREKKERFSLILESASTNQTSMYLCASRDTDTQYFGPGTRLTVL.

This clonotype was picked up a small number of times. Written as DNA, the CDR3 is TGTGCCAGCAGTTTATGGGGCTATCACGGGACTGAAGCTTTCTTT. It is translated as CASSLWGYHGTEAFF. V gene TRBV12-3 or TRBV12-4 combines with J gene TRBJ1-1; D is perhaps TRBD1 (5 bases). V lost 2 bases to trimming and J lost 5 bases, with 15 bases between them. This CDR3 is 15 amino acids long.

The V call is TRBV27, the J call TRBJ1-1; 7 nucleotides line up with TRBD1. The CDR3 is 13 amino acids. Germline V gives CDR1 MNHEY, CDR2 SMNVEV (reference sequence). Trimming removed 5 bases from V and 4 bases from J; junction bases left unmatched: 4. The CDR3 here is CASSQGGVTEAFF. CDR3 coding DNA: TGTGCCAGCAGTCAGGGGGGGGTCACTGAAGCTTTCTTT.

This chain uses TRBV19 with TRBJ2-7; unclear D gene. From germline, CDR1 is LNHDA and CDR2 SQIVND (reference sequence). The V end was cut by 6 bases, the J end by 7 bases, with 19 bases between. This CDR3 contains 14 residues. CDR3 amino acids: CASRIVFSRREQYF. For the CDR3, the DNA is TGTGCCAGTAGAATCGTTTTCTCACGACGGGAGCAGTACTTC.

The count of this clonotype is one. The gene calls are TRBV11-2 and TRBJ2-7; unclear D gene. In germline, CDR1 is SGHAT, CDR2 FQNNGV. The V end lost 5 bases, the J end lost 0 bases, and 20 bases lay between the germline ends. CDR3 length: 17 amino acids. CDR3: CASSGSPPTGSSYEQYF. The CDR3 DNA follows: TGTGCCAGCAGCGGTAGCCCGCCGACGGGTAGCTCCTACGAGCAGTACTTC. The full variable domain, with the rest looked up from reference TRBV11-2 and TRBJ2-7, is EAGVAQSPRYKIIEKRQSVAFWCNPISGHATLYWYQQILGQGPKLLIQFQNNGVVDDSQLPKDRFSAERLKGVDSTLKIQPAKLEDSAVYLCASSGSPPTGSSYEQYFGPGTRLTVT.

This clonotype was found a few times. The chain links TRBV7-2 to TRBJ2-7; the D call may be TRBD1 or TRBD2 (5 bases each). The ends were cut back, 3 bases at V and 6 bases at J, with 12 bases in the middle. There are 13 residues in the CDR3. CDR1 and CDR2 (germline): SGHTA, FQGNSA. The CDR3 DNA follows: TGTGCCAGCAGCTTCTATGGGACCCTCGAGCAGTACTTC. It is translated as CASSFYGTLEQYF. Full variable domain (remainder filled in from reference TRBV7-2 and TRBJ2-7): GAGVSQSPSNKVTEKGKDVELRCDPISGHTALYWYRQSLGQGLEFLIYFQGNSAPDKSGLPSDRFSAERTGGSVSTLTIQRTQQEDSAVYLCASSFYGTLEQYFGPGTRLTVT.

This clonotype has more than one count but fewer than ten. The gene calls are TRBV29-1 and TRBJ2-7, with a tentative D call TRBD2 (6 bases). The V and J ends lost 1 base and 5 bases respectively, with 6 bases between them. Germline V gives CDR1 SQVTM, CDR2 ANQGSEA. CDR3 length equals 11 residues. CDR3 nucleotide sequence: TGCAGCGTTGAAGGGGGGGACGAGCAGTACTTC. Translation gives CSVEGGDEQYF.

This clonotype was detected ten times or more. J is TRBJ2-3 and V is TRBV27; D unresolved. Per the germline V gene, CDR1 is MNHEY and CDR2 is SMNVEV (reference sequence). This CDR3 spans 13 amino acids. V was pared by 9 bases and J by 2 bases, with 12 bases between. CDR3 region: CARTDPFTDTQYF. The CDR3 nucleotides are TGTGCCAGAACGGACCCCTTCACAGATACGCAGTATTTT.

About this clonotype: Since a much larger clone is just one base distant, this may be a read error. This chain links TRBV12-3 or TRBV12-4 with TRBJ2-4; 7 bases are a match to TRBD1. Germline trimming cut 6 bases from V and 0 bases from J; bases unmatched to any gene: 11. The length of the CDR3 is 17 residues. The CDR3: CASSLTGTAVAKNIQYF. CDR3 sequence (DNA): TGTGCCAGCAGCTTAACCGGGACAGCTGTAGCCAAAAACATTCAGTACTTC.